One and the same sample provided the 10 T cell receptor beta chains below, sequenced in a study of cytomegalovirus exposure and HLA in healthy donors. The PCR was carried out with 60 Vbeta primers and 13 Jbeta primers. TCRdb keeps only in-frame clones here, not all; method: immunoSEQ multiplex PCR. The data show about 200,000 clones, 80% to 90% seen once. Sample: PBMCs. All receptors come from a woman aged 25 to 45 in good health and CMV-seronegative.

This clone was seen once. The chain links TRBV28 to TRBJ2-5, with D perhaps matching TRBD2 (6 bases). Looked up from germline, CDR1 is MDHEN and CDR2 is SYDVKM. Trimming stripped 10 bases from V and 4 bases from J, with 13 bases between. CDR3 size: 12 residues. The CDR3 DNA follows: TGTGCCATCCGGGGGATAGGAGAGACCCAGTACTTC. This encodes CAIRGIGETQYF.

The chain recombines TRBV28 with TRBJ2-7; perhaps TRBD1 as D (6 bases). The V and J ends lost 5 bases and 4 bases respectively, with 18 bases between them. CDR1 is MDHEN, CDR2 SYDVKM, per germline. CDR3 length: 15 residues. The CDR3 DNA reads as TGTGCCAGCAGTCCCCTAGCAGGGGTGGGTTACGAGCAGTACTTC. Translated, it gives CASSPLAGVGYEQYF.

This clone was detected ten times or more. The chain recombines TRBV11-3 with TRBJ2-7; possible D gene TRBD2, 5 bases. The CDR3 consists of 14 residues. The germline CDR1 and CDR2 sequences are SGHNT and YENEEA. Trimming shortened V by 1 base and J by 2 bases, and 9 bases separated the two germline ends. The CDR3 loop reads CASSLGRGTYEQYF. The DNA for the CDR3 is TGTGCCAGCAGCTTAGGCCGGGGAACCTACGAGCAGTACTTC.

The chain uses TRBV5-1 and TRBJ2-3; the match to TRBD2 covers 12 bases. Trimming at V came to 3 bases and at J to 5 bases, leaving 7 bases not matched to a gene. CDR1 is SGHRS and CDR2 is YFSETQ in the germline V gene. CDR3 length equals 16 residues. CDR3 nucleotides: TGCGCCAGCAGCTCCCTAGCGGGGGGGCAGGGAGATACGCAGTATTTT. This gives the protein CASSSLAGGQGDTQYF. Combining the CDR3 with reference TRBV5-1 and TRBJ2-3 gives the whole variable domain KAGVTQTPRYLIKTRGQQVTLSCSPISGHRSVSWYQQTPGQGLQFLFEYFSETQRNKGNFPGRFSGRQFSNSRSEMNVSTLELGDSALYLCASSSLAGGQGDTQYFGPGTRLTVL.

In DNA, the CDR3 is TGTGCCAGCAGCTCGCCGGGCCGGGGAGGGAGGGAGACCCAGTACTTC. Translating it yields CASSSPGRGGRETQYF. V is TRBV5-4 and J is TRBJ2-5; 7 bases map to TRBD2. Germline lookup yields CDR1 SGHNT and CDR2 YYREEE (reference sequence). This CDR3 contains 16 residues. Trimming took 3 bases from V and 5 from J; bases not matched to a gene: 13. Together with reference TRBV5-4 and TRBJ2-5, the CDR3 gives the full variable domain: ETGVTQSPTHLIKTRGQQVTLRCSSQSGHNTVSWYQQALGQGPQFIFQYYREEENGRGNFPPRFSGLQFPNYSSELNVNALELDDSALYLCASSSPGRGGRETQYFGPGTRLLVL.

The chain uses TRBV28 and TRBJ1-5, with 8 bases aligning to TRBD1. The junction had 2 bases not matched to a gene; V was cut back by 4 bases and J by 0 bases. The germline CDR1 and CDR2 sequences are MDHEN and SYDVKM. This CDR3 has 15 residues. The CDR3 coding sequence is TGTGCCAGCAGTTCGGGACAGGTTAGCAATCAGCCCCAGCATTTT. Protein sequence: CASSSGQVSNQPQHF. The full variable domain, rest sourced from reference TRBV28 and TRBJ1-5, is DVKVTQSSRYLVKRTGEKVFLECVQDMDHENMFWYRQDPGLGLRLIYFSYDVKMKEKGDIPEGYSVSREKKERFSLILESASTNQTSMYLCASSSGQVSNQPQHFGDGTRLSIL.

Here the CDR3 reads CASSVAGGNDQPQHF. The CDR3 coding sequence is TGTGCCAGCAGCGTAGCAGGGGGCAATGACCAGCCCCAGCATTTT. V usage is TRBV9 and J usage is TRBJ1-5, with 8 bases aligning to TRBD1. Germline V gene lookup returns CDR1 SGDLS and CDR2 YYNGEE. This CDR3 comprises 15 residues. The V and J ends lost 0 bases and 7 bases, in that order; junction bases with no gene match: 6.

In nucleotides, the CDR3 is TGTGCCAGCAGTTACAGGGGTAGCAATCAGCCCCAGCATTTT. This encodes CASSYRGSNQPQHF. The rearrangement joins TRBV27 to TRBJ1-5, with 7 bases lining up with TRBD1. Germline CDR1 reads MNHEY; CDR2 reads SMNVEV (reference sequence). Germline trimming cut 4 bases from V and 0 bases from J; bases unmatched to any gene: 0. The CDR3 length is 14 residues.

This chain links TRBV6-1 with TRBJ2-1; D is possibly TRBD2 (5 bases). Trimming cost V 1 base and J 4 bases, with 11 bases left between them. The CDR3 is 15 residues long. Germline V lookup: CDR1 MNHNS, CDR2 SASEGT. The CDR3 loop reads CASSEGTPVYNEQFF. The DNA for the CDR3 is TGTGCCAGCAGTGAAGGGACTCCTGTATACAATGAGCAGTTCTTC.

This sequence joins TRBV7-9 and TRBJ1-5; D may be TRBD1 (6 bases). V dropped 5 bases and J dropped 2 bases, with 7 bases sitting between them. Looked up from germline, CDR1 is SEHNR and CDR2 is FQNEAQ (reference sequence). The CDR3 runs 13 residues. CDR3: CASSRTGNQPQHF. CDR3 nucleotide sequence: TGTGCCAGCAGCCGGACAGGCAATCAGCCCCAGCATTTT.